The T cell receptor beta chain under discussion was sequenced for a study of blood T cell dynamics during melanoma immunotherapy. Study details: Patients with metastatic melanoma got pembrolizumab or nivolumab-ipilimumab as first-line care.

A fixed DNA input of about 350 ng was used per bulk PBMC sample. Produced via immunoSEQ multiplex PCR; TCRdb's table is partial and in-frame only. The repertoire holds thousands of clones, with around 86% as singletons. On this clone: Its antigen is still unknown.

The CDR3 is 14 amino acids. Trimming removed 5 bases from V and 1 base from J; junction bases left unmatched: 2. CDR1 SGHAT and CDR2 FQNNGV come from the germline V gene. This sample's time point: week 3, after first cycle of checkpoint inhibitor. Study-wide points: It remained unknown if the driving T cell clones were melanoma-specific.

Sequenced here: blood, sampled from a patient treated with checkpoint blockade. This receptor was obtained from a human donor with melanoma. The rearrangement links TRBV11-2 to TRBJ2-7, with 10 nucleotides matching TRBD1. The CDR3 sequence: CASSQDRGSYEQYF. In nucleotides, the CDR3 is TGTGCCAGCAGCCAGGACAGGGGGTCCTACGAGCAGTACTTC.